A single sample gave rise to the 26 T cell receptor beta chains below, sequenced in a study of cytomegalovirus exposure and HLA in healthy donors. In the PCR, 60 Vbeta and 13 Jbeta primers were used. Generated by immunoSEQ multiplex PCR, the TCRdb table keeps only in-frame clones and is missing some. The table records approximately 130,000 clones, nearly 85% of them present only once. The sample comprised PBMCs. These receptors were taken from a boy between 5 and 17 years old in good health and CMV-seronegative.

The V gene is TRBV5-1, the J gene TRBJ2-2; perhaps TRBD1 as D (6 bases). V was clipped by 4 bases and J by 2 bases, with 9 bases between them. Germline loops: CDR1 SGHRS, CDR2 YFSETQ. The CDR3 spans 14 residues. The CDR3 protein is CASSPDSNTGELFF. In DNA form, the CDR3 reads TGCGCCAGCAGCCCGGACAGTAACACCGGGGAGCTGTTTTTT. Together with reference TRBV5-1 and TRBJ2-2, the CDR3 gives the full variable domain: KAGVTQTPRYLIKTRGQQVTLSCSPISGHRSVSWYQQTPGQGLQFLFEYFSETQRNKGNFPGRFSGRQFSNSRSEMNVSTLELGDSALYLCASSPDSNTGELFFGEGSRLTVL.

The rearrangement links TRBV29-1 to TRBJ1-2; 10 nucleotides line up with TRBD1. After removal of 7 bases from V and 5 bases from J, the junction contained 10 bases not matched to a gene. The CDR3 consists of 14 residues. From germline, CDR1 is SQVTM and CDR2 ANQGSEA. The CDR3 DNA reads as TGCAGCGCCGAAGGGGACAGGGGCGAGTATGGCTACACCTTC. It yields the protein CSAEGDRGEYGYTF.

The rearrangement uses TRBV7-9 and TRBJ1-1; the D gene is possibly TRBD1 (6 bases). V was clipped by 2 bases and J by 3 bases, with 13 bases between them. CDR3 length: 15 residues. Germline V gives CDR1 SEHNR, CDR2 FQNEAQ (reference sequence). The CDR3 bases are TGTGCCAGCAGCTTAAACAGGGCGGCGGACACTGAAGCTTTCTTT. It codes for CASSLNRAADTEAFF.

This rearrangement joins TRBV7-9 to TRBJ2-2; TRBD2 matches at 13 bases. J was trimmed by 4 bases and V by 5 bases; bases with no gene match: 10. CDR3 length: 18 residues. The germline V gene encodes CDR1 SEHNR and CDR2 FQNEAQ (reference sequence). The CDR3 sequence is CASSQPTSGRAGTGELFF. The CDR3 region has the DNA TGTGCCAGCAGCCAACCTACTAGCGGGAGGGCGGGCACCGGGGAGCTGTTTTTT.

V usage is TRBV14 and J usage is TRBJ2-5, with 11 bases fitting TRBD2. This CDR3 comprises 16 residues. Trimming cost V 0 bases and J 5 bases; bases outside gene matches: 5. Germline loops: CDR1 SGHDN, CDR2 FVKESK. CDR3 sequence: CASSQEVTSGSETQYF. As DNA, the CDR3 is TGTGCCAGCAGCCAAGAGGTTACTAGCGGGAGTGAGACCCAGTACTTC.

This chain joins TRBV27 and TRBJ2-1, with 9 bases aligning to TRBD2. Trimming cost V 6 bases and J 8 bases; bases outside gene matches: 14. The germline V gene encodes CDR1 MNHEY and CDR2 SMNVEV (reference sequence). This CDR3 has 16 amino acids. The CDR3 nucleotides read TGTGCCAGCAGGACCCTTGGTAGCGGGGGTCGGGATGAGCAGTTCTTC. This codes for CASRTLGSGGRDEQFF.

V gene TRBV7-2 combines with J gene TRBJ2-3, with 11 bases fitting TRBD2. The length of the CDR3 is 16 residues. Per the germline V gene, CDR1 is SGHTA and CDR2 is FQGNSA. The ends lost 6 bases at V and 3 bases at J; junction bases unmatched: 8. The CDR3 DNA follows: TGTGCCAGCAGGGCGACTAGCGGGATACGGACAGATACGCAGTATTTT. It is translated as CASRATSGIRTDTQYF.

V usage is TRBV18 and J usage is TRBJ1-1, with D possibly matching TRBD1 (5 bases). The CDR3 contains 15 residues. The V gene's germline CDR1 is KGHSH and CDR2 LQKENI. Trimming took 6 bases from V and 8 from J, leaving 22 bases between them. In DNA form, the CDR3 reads TGTGCCAGCTCTTCCGGGACTTCCACTATCCGGGAAGCTTTCTTT. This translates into CASSSGTSTIREAFF.

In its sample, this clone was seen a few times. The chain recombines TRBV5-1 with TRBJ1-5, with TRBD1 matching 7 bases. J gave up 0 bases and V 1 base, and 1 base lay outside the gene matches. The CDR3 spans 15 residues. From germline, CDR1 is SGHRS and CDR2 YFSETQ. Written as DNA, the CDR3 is TGCGCCAGCAGCTTGACAGGGGCTAGCAATCAGCCCCAGCATTTT. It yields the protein CASSLTGASNQPQHF.

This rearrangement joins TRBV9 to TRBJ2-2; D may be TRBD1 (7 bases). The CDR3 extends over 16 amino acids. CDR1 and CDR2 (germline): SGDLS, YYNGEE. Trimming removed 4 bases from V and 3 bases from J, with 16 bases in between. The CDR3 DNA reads TGTGCCAGCAGCAACACAGGGGCGGGGCACACCGGGGAGCTGTTTTTT. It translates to CASSNTGAGHTGELFF.

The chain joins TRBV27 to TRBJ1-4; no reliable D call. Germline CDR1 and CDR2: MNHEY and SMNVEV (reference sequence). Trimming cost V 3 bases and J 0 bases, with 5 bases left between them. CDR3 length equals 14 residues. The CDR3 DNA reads TGTGCCAGCAGTTTGAGGACAACTAATGAAAAACTGTTTTTT. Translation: CASSLRTTNEKLFF.

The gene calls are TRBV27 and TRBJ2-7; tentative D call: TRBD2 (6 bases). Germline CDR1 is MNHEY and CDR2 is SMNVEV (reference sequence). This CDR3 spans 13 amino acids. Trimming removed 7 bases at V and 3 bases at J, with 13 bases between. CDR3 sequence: CASMRRAGYEQYF. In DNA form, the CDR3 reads TGTGCCAGCATGAGGAGGGCGGGCTACGAGCAGTACTTC.

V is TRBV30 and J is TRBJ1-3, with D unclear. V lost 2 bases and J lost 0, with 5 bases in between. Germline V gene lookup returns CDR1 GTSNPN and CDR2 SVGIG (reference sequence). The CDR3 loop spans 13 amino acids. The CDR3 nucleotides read TGTGCCTGGAGTCAGTTCTCTGGAAACACCATATATTTT. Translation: CAWSQFSGNTIYF.

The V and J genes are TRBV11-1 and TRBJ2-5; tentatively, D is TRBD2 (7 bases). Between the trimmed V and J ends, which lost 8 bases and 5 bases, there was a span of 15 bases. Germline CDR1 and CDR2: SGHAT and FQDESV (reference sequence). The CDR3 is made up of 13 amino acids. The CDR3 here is CASGGGSSETQYF. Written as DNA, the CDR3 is TGTGCCAGCGGGGGCGGGAGCAGCGAGACCCAGTACTTC.

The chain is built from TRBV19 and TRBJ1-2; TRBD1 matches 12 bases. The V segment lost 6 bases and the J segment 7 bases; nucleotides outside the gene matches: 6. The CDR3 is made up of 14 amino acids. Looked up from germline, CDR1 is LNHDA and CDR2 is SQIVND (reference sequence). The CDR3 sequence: CASRPGQGASGYTF. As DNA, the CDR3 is TGTGCCAGTAGGCCGGGACAGGGGGCCTCTGGCTACACCTTC.

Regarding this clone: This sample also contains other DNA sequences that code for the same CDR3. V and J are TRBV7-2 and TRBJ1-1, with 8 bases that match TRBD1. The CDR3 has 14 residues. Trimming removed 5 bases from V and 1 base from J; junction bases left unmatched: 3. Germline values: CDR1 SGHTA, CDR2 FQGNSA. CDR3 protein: CASSLGTGNTEAFF. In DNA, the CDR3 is TGTGCCAGCAGCCTCGGGACAGGGAACACTGAAGCTTTCTTT.

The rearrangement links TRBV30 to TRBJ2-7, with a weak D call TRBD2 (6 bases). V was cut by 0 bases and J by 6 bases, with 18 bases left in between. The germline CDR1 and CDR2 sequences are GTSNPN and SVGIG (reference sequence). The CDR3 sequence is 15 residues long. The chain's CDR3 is CAWSVKGLYYREQYF. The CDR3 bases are TGTGCCTGGAGTGTGAAGGGACTCTACTATCGCGAGCAGTACTTC.

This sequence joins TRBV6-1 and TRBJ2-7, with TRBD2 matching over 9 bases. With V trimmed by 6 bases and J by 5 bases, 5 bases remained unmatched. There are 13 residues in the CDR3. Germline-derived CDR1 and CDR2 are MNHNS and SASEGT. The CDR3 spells CASSPGLADEQYF. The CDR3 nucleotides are TGTGCCAGCAGCCCGGGACTAGCCGACGAGCAGTACTTC.

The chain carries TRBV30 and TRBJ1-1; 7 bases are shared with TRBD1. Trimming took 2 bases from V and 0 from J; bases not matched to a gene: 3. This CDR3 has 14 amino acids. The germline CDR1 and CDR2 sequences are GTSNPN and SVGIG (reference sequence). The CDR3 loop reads CAWSRDRLNTEAFF. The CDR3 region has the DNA TGTGCCTGGAGTAGGGACAGACTGAACACTGAAGCTTTCTTT. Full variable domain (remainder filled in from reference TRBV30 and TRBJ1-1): SQTIHQWPATLVQPVGSPLSLECTVEGTSNPNLYWYRQAAGRGLQLLFYSVGIGQISSEVPQNLSASRPQDRQFILSSKKLLLSDSGFYLCAWSRDRLNTEAFFGQGTRLTVV.

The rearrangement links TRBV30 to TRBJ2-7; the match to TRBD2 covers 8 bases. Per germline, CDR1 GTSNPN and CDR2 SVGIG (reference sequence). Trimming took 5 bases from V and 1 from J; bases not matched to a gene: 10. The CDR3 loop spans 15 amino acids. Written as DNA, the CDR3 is TGTGCCTGGGTCCCTTGGAGCGGGGGATCCTACGAGCAGTACTTC. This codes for CAWVPWSGGSYEQYF. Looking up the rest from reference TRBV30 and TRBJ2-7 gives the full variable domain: SQTIHQWPATLVQPVGSPLSLECTVEGTSNPNLYWYRQAAGRGLQLLFYSVGIGQISSEVPQNLSASRPQDRQFILSSKKLLLSDSGFYLCAWVPWSGGSYEQYFGPGTRLTVT.

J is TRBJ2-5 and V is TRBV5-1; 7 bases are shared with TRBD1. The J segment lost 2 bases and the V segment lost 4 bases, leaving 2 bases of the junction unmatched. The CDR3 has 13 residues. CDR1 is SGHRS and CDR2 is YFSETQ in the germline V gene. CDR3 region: CASSRDRQETQYF. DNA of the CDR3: TGCGCCAGCAGCAGGGACAGACAAGAGACCCAGTACTTC. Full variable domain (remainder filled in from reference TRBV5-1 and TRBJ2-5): KAGVTQTPRYLIKTRGQQVTLSCSPISGHRSVSWYQQTPGQGLQFLFEYFSETQRNKGNFPGRFSGRQFSNSRSEMNVSTLELGDSALYLCASSRDRQETQYFGPGTRLLVL.

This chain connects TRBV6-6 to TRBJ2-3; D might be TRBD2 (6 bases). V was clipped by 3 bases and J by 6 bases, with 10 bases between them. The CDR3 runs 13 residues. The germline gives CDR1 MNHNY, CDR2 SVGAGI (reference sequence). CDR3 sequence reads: CASSYRREDTQYF. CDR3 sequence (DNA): TGTGCCAGCAGTTATCGTCGGGAGGATACGCAGTATTTT.

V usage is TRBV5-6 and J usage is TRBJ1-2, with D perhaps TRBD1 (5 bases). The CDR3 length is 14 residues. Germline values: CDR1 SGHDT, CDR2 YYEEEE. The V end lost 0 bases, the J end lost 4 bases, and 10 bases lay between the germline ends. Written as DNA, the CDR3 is TGTGCCAGCAGCTTGGGCAGGGTGGTCTATGGCTACACCTTC. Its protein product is CASSLGRVVYGYTF.

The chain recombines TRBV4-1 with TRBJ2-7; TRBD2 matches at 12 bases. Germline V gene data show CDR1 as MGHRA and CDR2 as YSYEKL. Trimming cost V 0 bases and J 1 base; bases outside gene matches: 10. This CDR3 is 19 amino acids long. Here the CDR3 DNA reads TGCGCCAGCAGCCAAGACGGACCCATTACTAGCGGGGGGTCCTACGAGCAGTACTTC. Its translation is CASSQDGPITSGGSYEQYF.

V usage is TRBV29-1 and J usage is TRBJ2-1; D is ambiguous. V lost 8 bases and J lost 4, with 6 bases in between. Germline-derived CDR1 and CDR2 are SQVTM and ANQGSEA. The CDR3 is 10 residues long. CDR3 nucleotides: TGCAGCATCCTTTACAATGAGCAGTTCTTC. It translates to CSILYNEQFF.

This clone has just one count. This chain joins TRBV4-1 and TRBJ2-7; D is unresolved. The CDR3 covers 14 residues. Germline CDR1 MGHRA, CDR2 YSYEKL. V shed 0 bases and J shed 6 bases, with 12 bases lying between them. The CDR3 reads CASSQDQVYVEQYF. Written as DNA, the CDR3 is TGCGCCAGCAGCCAAGATCAGGTCTATGTCGAGCAGTACTTC.